This entry describes one T cell receptor (beta chain). The record originates from a study of shared T cell receptors in the human thymus. TCRdb's copy holds only in-frame clones and misses some; the assay was immunoSEQ multiplex PCR. The table includes hundreds of thousands of clones, approximately 85% detected once. This sample also appeared in a second study, on human thymus T cells. That paper notes: During corrective heart surgery, resections were taken, and the thymus tissue came from them. Seemingly biased V and J gene usage marked thymic and blood repertoires.

This receptor was obtained from a girl under three years old with a congenital heart defect. Sequencing used thymocytes.

The CDR3 DNA follows: TGTGCCAGCAGCCTCAGGGAGGGGGGCAACTATGGCTACACCTTC. This gives the protein CASSLREGGNYGYTF. This chain links TRBV7-2 with TRBJ1-2, with D possibly matching TRBD1 (6 bases). This CDR3 spans 15 amino acids. Germline V gene data show CDR1 as SGHTA and CDR2 as FQGNSA. The ends were cut back, 5 bases at V and 2 bases at J, with 15 bases in the middle.